This T cell receptor beta chain comes out of a study of shared clonotypes between healthy human individuals. Findings of the study overall: Limitation of the genetic and exposure-history diversity represented came from the few donors. Researchers sampled blood only, noting tissue repertoires likely differ.

This clone came up many times. Its antigen is not known. At deep level, the assay was performed. The genomic DNA of each subset was split evenly across several immunoSEQ plates. The data were produced by immunoSEQ multiplex PCR, yet TCRdb's version contains in-frame clones alone and is incomplete. Here the sample spans about 460,000 clones, roughly 80% being singletons. The specimen sequenced was PBMCs. The receptor comes from a woman aged 40 to 50 in good health. Some clones in this sample may be carry-over from other donors' samples.

The CDR3 spells CASRTTVASSYEQYF. The CDR3 bases are TGTGCCAGCAGGACGACAGTTGCCAGCTCCTACGAGCAGTACTTC. The chain couples TRBV6-5 to TRBJ2-7; TRBD1 might be the D (5 bases). CDR3 length: 15 amino acids. V dropped 6 bases and J dropped 0 bases, with 15 bases sitting between them. Germline V CDR1 and CDR2: MNHEY, SVGAGI.